The present T cell receptor beta chain was sequenced within a study of siplizumab effects on memory and regulatory T cells. The method was immunoSEQ multiplex PCR; TCRdb's version includes in-frame clones alone and lacks a portion of them. The sample holds around 100,000 clones, 75% to 95% seen once. The table lists this clone with a count of one. Its cognate antigen is unknown. Study-wide points: It was not possible to assign a naive or memory phenotype to roughly 80-95% of proliferating CD4+ or CD8+ clones. Among alloreactive clones, only a minor fraction mapped to unstimulated subsets.

Sequenced input: CD4+ T cells sorted from blood. The TCR originated in a human donor in good health. Some clones in this sample may be carry-over from other donors' samples.

CDR3 nucleotides: TGTGCCAGTAGTATAGAGGGGGGCTTTAATGAAAAACTGTTTTTT. Residues: CASSIEGGFNEKLFF. The chain has TRBV19 and TRBJ1-4, with D perhaps matching TRBD1 (6 bases). The CDR3 has 15 residues. Trimming left V 0 bases short and J 4 bases short, with 9 bases between. The germline V gene encodes CDR1 LNHDA and CDR2 SQIVND (reference sequence).